This T cell receptor (beta chain) was recovered during a study of PD-L1 blockade in urothelial cancer. Study-wide background: About 85% of the roughly 29 patients were men who had bladder-origin urothelial cancer. Blood-derived samples held a median roughly 150,000 T cells.

Study findings and constraints: In blood at 3 weeks, tumor-associated clones expanded more among patients with durable benefit. A below-median TCR clonality in blood before treatment predicted better survival.

This clone was recorded once. Its antigen is unidentified. TCRdb's table, derived via immunoSEQ multiplex PCR, lists solely in-frame clones and lacks some. The sample records about 82,000 clones, 90% to 95% being singletons. This receptor was taken from a man aged 55 to 70 with urothelial cancer. This specimen was PBMCs, taken around atezolizumab (anti-PD-L1) treatment.

The CDR3 here is CASTPDRNTEAFF. The CDR3 bases are TGTGCCAGCACCCCGGACAGGAACACTGAAGCTTTCTTT. The chain is built from TRBV5-4 and TRBJ1-1, with TRBD1 as a possible D gene (6 bases). Trimming took 6 bases from V and 1 from J, leaving 10 bases between them. Germline V gives CDR1 SGHNT, CDR2 YYREEE (reference sequence). This CDR3 has 13 amino acids.